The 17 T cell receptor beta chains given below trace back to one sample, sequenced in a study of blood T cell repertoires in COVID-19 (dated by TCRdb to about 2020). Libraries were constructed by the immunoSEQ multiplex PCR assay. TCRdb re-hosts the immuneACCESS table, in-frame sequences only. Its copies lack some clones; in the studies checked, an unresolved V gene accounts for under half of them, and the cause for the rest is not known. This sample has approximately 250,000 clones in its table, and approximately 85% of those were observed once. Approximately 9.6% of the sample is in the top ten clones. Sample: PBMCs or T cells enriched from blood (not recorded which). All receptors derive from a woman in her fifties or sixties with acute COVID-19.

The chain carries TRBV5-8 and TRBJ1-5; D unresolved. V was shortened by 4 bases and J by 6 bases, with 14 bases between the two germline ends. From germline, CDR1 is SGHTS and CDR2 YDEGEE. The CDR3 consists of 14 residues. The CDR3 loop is CASSLGIVSQPQHF. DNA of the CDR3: TGTGCCAGCAGCCTGGGAATTGTTAGTCAGCCCCAGCATTTT.

The DNA for the CDR3 is TGTGCCAGCGGGCTCGGCTATGGCTACACCTTC. Translation gives CASGLGYGYTF. The chain is built from TRBV12-3 or TRBV12-4 and TRBJ1-2; no clear D gene. The CDR3 covers 11 residues. The V end was cut by 8 bases, the J end by 4 bases, with 8 bases between.

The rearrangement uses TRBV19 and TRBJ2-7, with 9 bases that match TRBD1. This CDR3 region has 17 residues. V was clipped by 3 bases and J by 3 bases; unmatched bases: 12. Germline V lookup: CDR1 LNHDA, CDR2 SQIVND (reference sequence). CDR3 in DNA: TGTGCCAGTAGTATTAGGACAGGGGTACAGGGTGGCTACGAGCAGTACTTC. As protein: CASSIRTGVQGGYEQYF.

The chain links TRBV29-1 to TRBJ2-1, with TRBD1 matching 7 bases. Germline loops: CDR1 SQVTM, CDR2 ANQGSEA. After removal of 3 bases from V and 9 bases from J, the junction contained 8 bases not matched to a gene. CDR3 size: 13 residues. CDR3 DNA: TGCAGCGTTGAGGAGACAGGGAACGGTGAGCAGTTCTTC. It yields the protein CSVEETGNGEQFF.

This CDR3 reads CAWTSRGAGEKLFF. The CDR3 nucleotides read TGTGCCTGGACCTCCCGGGGGGCGGGTGAAAAACTGTTTTTT. The J gene is TRBJ1-4, the V gene TRBV30; a weak D match, TRBD1 (6 bases). Trimming left V 4 bases short and J 7 bases short, with 16 bases between. Germline V gene lookup returns CDR1 GTSNPN and CDR2 SVGIG (reference sequence). CDR3 length: 14 residues. The full variable domain, with the rest looked up from reference TRBV30 and TRBJ1-4, is SQTIHQWPATLVQPVGSPLSLECTVEGTSNPNLYWYRQAAGRGLQLLFYSVGIGQISSEVPQNLSASRPQDRQFILSSKKLLLSDSGFYLCAWTSRGAGEKLFFGSGTQLSVL.

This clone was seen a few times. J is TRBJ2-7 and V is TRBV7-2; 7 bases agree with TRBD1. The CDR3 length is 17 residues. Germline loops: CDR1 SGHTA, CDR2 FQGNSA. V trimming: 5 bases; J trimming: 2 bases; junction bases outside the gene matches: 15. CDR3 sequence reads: CASSRRTGATSTYEQYF. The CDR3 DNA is TGTGCCAGCAGCCGGAGGACAGGCGCCACTTCTACCTACGAGCAGTACTTC. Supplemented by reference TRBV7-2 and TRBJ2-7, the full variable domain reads GAGVSQSPSNKVTEKGKDVELRCDPISGHTALYWYRQSLGQGLEFLIYFQGNSAPDKSGLPSDRFSAERTGGSVSTLTIQRTQQEDSAVYLCASSRRTGATSTYEQYFGPGTRLTVT.

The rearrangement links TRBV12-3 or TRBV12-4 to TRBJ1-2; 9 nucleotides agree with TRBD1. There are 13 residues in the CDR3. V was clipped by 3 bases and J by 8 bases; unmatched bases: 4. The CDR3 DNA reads TGTGCCAGCAGTTTCAGTACAGGGGGCGGCTACACCTTC. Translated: CASSFSTGGGYTF.

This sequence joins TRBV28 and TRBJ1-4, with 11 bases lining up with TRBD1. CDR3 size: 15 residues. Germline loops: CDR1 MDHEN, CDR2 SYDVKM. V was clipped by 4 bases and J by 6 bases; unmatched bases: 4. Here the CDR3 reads CASSSRTGGHEKLFF. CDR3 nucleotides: TGTGCCAGCAGTTCCCGGACAGGGGGCCATGAAAAACTGTTTTTT.

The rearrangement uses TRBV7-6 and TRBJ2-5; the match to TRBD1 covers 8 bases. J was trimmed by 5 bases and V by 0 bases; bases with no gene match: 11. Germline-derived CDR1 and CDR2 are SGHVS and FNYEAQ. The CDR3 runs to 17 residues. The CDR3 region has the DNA TGTGCCAGCAGCTTAGCGTGGGGGGCAGGGGGCATTGAGACCCAGTACTTC. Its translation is CASSLAWGAGGIETQYF.

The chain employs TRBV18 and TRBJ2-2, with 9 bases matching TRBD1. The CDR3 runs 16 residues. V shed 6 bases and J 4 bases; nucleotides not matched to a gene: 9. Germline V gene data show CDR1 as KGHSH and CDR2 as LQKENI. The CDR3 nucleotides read TGTGCCAGCTCCGCGGGACAGGGCGTATTCACCGGGGAGCTGTTTTTT. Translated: CASSAGQGVFTGELFF.

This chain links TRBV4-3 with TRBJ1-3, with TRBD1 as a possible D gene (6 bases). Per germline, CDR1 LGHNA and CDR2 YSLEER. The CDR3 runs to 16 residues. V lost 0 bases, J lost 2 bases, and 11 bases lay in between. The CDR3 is CASSQDLQGAGNTIYF. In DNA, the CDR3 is TGCGCCAGCAGCCAAGACCTACAGGGAGCTGGAAACACCATATATTTT.

The CDR3 nucleotides read TGTGCCTGGACCGGAGGGACAGGGAAGCCCCAGCATTTT. As protein: CAWTGGTGKPQHF. This rearrangement joins TRBV30 to TRBJ1-5; 9 nucleotides align to TRBD1. This CDR3 has 13 residues. Germline V lookup: CDR1 GTSNPN, CDR2 SVGIG (reference sequence). Trimming cost V 4 bases and J 8 bases; bases outside gene matches: 6.

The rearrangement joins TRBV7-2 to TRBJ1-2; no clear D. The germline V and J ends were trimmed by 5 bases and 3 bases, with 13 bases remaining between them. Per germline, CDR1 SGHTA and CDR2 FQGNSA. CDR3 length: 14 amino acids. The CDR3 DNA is TGTGCCAGCAGCGCTCCTGGAGGGTACTATGGCTACACCTTC. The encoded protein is CASSAPGGYYGYTF.

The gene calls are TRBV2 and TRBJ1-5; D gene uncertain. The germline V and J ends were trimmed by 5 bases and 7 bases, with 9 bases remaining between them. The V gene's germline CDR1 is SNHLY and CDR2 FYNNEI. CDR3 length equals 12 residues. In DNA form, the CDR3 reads TGTGCCAGCAGTTTAGGGAGCCAGCCCCAGCATTTT. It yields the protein CASSLGSQPQHF.

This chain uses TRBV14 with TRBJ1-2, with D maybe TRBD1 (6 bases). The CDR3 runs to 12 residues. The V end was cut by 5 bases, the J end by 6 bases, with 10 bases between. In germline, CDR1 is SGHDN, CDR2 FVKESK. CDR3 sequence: CASSETGHGYTF. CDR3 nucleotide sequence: TGTGCCAGCAGCGAGACAGGCCATGGCTACACCTTC.

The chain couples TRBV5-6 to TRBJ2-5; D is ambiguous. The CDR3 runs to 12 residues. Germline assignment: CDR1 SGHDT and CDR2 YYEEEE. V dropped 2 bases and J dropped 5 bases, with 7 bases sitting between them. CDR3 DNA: TGTGCCAGCAGCTTAATCCGGGAGACCCAGTACTTC. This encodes CASSLIRETQYF.

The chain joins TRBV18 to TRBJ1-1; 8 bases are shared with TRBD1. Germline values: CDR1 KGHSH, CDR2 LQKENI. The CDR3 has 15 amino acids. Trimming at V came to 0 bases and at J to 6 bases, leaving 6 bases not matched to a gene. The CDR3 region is CASSPPSQGAAEAFF. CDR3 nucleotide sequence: TGTGCCAGCTCACCACCTTCTCAGGGGGCCGCTGAAGCTTTCTTT.